This T cell receptor (beta chain) was identified during a study of T cell repertoires in cytomegalovirus infection. Study as a whole: It was the public TCR beta signatures that indicated both CMV infection and matching HLA type.

Study results and caveats: Frequencies of public TCR beta families were cumulated, and this identified carriers of CMV plus the relevant HLA. Ex vivo, HLA-C-restricted CMV-specific TCR beta clonotypes prevailed over the rest of the response.

This clonotype came up a few times. The target antigen is unknown. V was cut by 1 base and J by 5 bases, with 14 bases left in between. The CDR3 runs to 15 residues. CDR1 is SGHAT and CDR2 is FQNNGV in the germline V gene. MiXCR, applied by TCRdb to the reads, yields one record per CDR3 protein. The table records a few hundred thousand distinct CDR3 sequences, approximately 35% of them present only once. This sequence joins TRBV11-2 and TRBJ2-5, with TRBD1 as a possible D gene (5 bases). This clonotype was sampled from a human donor in good health (CMV status not recorded). Some clones in this sample may be carry-over from other donors' samples. The material was cultured PBMCs, obtained from culture after CMV antigen stimulation. This CDR3 reads CASSLAVGRQETQYF. CDR3 coding DNA: TGTGCCAGCAGCTTAGCGGTGGGGCGTCAGGAGACCCAGTACTTC.